One and the same sample provided the 9 T cell receptor beta chains below, sequenced in a study of T-cell reconstitution after alpha-beta-depleted transplantation in children. Unique molecular identifiers were incorporated into the prepared TCRbeta library. One entry per CDR3 protein results from TCRdb running MiXCR on the PCR reads. The sample holds 90,000 to 95,000 distinct CDR3 sequences; 12% are singletons and the top ten take over 11%. The material was PBMCs from the stem cell graft donor, obtained from the stem cell graft. The receptors come from a human donor who donated a stem cell graft to a child with inherited bone marrow failure.

This sequence joins TRBV6-2 or TRBV6-3 and TRBJ1-5; D is ambiguous. The CDR3 length is 15 residues. V shed 10 bases and J shed 3 bases, with 19 bases lying between them. CDR1 and CDR2 from the germline V gene are MNHEY and SVGEGT. The DNA for the CDR3 is TGTGCCACCTCACCGACGGGAGGGCTCAATCAGCCCCAGCATTTT. Translated, it gives CATSPTGGLNQPQHF.

This clonotype appeared a few times. The J gene is TRBJ2-3, the V gene TRBV5-1; 8 positions match TRBD2. The CDR3 sequence is 16 residues long. Germline CDR1 SGHRS, CDR2 YFSETQ. V dropped 0 bases and J dropped 6; count of bases not matched to a gene: 9. The chain's CDR3 is CASSLAASGYRDTQYF. CDR3 DNA: TGCGCCAGCAGCTTGGCGGCTAGCGGGTATAGGGATACGCAGTATTTT.

The gene calls are TRBV19 and TRBJ1-5; D gene uncertain. Trimming cost V 5 bases and J 3 bases, with 14 bases left between them. Germline loops: CDR1 LNHDA, CDR2 SQIVND (reference sequence). The CDR3 loop spans 15 amino acids. CDR3 in DNA: TGTGCCAGTAGTCTGGGCCCCAGCCTCAATCAGCCCCAGCATTTT. Translated: CASSLGPSLNQPQHF.

Ten or more counts support this clonotype. The J gene is TRBJ2-1, the V gene TRBV2; weak D call: TRBD2 (6 bases). V lost 5 bases and J 9 bases, leaving 14 bases between the germline ends. CDR1 SNHLY and CDR2 FYNNEI come from the germline V gene. This CDR3 comprises 13 residues. The CDR3 DNA reads TGTGCCAGCAGTATACTAGCTGCGGGTGAGCAGTTCTTC. Translated, it gives CASSILAAGEQFF.

This clonotype was found many times. The chain employs TRBV7-3 and TRBJ1-2, with D tentatively TRBD1 (5 bases). Germline values: CDR1 SGHTA, CDR2 FQGTGA. The CDR3 sequence is 15 residues long. V gave up 5 bases and J gave up 1 base, with 14 bases separating them. As DNA, the CDR3 is TGTGCCAGCAGCCCGGGGGTGGAGAGTAACTATGGCTACACCTTC. Amino acid sequence: CASSPGVESNYGYTF.

This clonotype showed up many times. V and J are TRBV7-2 and TRBJ2-5, with 13 bases identical to TRBD2. The germline CDR1 and CDR2 sequences are SGHTA and FQGNSA. There are 15 residues in the CDR3. Losses at the gene ends were 6 bases for V and 5 bases for J; bases not matched to a gene: 6. The CDR3 spells CASSPGLAGSETQYF. The CDR3 DNA sequence: TGTGCCAGCAGTCCGGGACTAGCGGGGAGTGAGACCCAGTACTTC. Full variable domain (rest looked up from reference TRBV7-2 and TRBJ2-5): GAGVSQSPSNKVTEKGKDVELRCDPISGHTALYWYRQSLGQGLEFLIYFQGNSAPDKSGLPSDRFSAERTGGSVSTLTIQRTQQEDSAVYLCASSPGLAGSETQYFGPGTRLLVL.

This clonotype was seen many times. The rearrangement joins TRBV20-1 to TRBJ1-2, with TRBD1 matching 9 bases. Germline V gene lookup returns CDR1 DFQATT and CDR2 SNEGSKA (reference sequence). J lost 9 bases, V lost 5 bases, and 13 bases had no gene match. This CDR3 has 14 residues. CDR3 protein: CSASKGGDRESYTF. The CDR3 nucleotides are TGCAGTGCTTCCAAGGGTGGGGACAGGGAGAGCTACACCTTC.

This rearrangement joins TRBV6-1 to TRBJ2-2; TRBD1 matches at 7 bases. V shed 5 bases and J 0 bases; nucleotides not matched to a gene: 3. The CDR3 covers 15 residues. Germline V gene sequence: CDR1 MNHNS, CDR2 SASEGT. CDR3 sequence reads: CASSKTGPNTGELFF. CDR3 coding DNA: TGTGCCAGCAGTAAGACAGGGCCGAACACCGGGGAGCTGTTTTTT.

V usage is TRBV30 and J usage is TRBJ2-1; D remains ambiguous. V gave up 0 bases and J gave up 2 bases, with 5 bases separating them. CDR1 and CDR2 (germline): GTSNPN, SVGIG (reference sequence). This CDR3 has 13 amino acids. Here the CDR3 reads CAWSVYPYNEQFF. The CDR3 DNA reads as TGTGCCTGGAGTGTTTACCCCTACAATGAGCAGTTCTTC.